A selection of T cell receptor beta chains follows, all from one sample in a study of metastatic and nonmetastatic thyroid tumors. TCRdb reprocessed the PCR reads using MiXCR. The sample records about 16,000 clones, 25% to 30% being singletons. The sequencing sample was made of tumor tissue. These TCRs come from a male donor with papillary thyroid cancer or a benign thyroid nodule (not recorded which). Some clones in this sample may be carry-over from other donors' samples. Each CDR3 is given with its conserved first and last residue. D genes are given only for firm matches. The size of a clone is reported for some rows only, either as once, few or many, or as a class for expanded clones.

size: few; J: TRBJ2-7; D: TRBD1; length: 14; V: TRBV6-1; CDR3: CASAMPGQNYEQYF; DNA: TGTGCCAGCGCAATGCCGGGACAGAACTACGAGCAGTACTTC
size: medium-sized; J: TRBJ2-1; D: .; length: 14; V: TRBV7-6; CDR3: CASSLGGEGGEQFF; DNA: TGTGCCAGCAGCTTAGGTGGGGAGGGGGGTGAGCAGTTCTTC
size: many; J: TRBJ2-3; D: .; length: 16; V: TRBV4-1; CDR3: CASSQRLQGGPDTQYF; DNA: TGCGCCAGCAGCCAAAGATTGCAGGGCGGGCCAGATACGCAGTATTTT
size: .; J: TRBJ2-5; D: TRBD2; length: 15; V: TRBV11-3; CDR3: CASSRTSGLQETQYF; DNA: TGTGCCAGCAGCCGGACTAGCGGCCTCCAAGAGACCCAGTACTTC
size: few; J: TRBJ2-1; D: .; length: 13; V: TRBV6-2/TRBV6-3; CDR3: CASSYSTPGQQFF; DNA: TGTGCCAGCAGTTACTCGACGCCGGGGCAACAGTTCTTC
size: .; J: TRBJ2-1; D: .; length: 13; V: TRBV30; CDR3: CAWSVSETGEQFF; DNA: TGTGCCTGGAGTGTCTCCGAGACAGGTGAGCAGTTCTTC
size: few; J: TRBJ1-2; D: .; length: 13; V: TRBV6-2/TRBV6-3; CDR3: CASSSPMGYGYTF; DNA: TGTGCCAGCAGTTCCCCGATGGGCTATGGCTACACCTTC
size: medium-sized; J: TRBJ2-7; D: TRBD2; length: 13; V: TRBV20-1; CDR3: CSAKPGLVYEQYF; DNA: TGCAGTGCTAAACCGGGACTAGTCTACGAGCAGTACTTC
size: medium-sized; J: TRBJ1-2; D: .; length: 17; V: TRBV5-1; CDR3: CASSPRLAPGENNGYTF; DNA: TGCGCCAGCAGCCCCCGATTGGCTCCGGGAGAAAACAATGGCTACACCTTC
size: .; J: TRBJ2-3; D: .; length: 12; V: TRBV7-3; CDR3: CASSFSGNTQYF; DNA: TGTGCCAGCAGCTTTTCCGGGAATACGCAGTATTTT
size: few; J: TRBJ2-7; D: .; length: 14; V: TRBV28; CDR3: CASSFRGSSYEQYF; DNA: TGTGCCAGCAGTTTTCGGGGTAGCTCCTACGAGCAGTACTTC
size: many; J: TRBJ1-5; D: .; length: 17; V: TRBV5-4; CDR3: CASSFPPPRSRDQPQHF; DNA: TGTGCCAGCAGCTTTCCCCCCCCCAGGAGCAGAGATCAGCCCCAGCATTTT
size: many; J: TRBJ2-7; D: .; length: 13; V: TRBV5-8; CDR3: CASSPSGPYEQYF; DNA: TGTGCCAGCAGCCCGAGCGGTCCATACGAGCAGTACTTC
size: few; J: TRBJ2-7; D: TRBD1; length: 14; V: TRBV28; CDR3: CASITGGGLYEQYF; DNA: TGTGCCAGCATTACAGGGGGTGGGCTGTACGAGCAGTACTTC
size: many; J: TRBJ1-2; D: .; length: 12; V: TRBV9; CDR3: CASSTSLYGYTF; DNA: TGTGCCAGCAGCACCAGTCTTTATGGCTACACCTTC
size: few; J: TRBJ2-7; D: .; length: 11; V: TRBV6-2/TRBV6-3; CDR3: CASSRNNEQYF; DNA: TGTGCCAGCAGCAGGAATAACGAGCAGTACTTC
size: .; J: TRBJ2-7; D: TRBD2; length: 11; V: TRBV20-1; CDR3: CSLTSGYEQYF; DNA: TGCAGTTTGACTAGCGGCTACGAGCAGTACTTC
size: few; J: TRBJ1-1; D: TRBD1; length: 14; V: TRBV12-3/TRBV12-4; CDR3: CASRIGTENTEAFF; DNA: TGTGCCAGCAGGATCGGGACAGAGAACACTGAAGCTTTCTTT
size: .; J: TRBJ1-5; D: .; length: 15; V: TRBV6-2/TRBV6-3; CDR3: CASSWWTDSNQPQHF; DNA: TGTGCCAGCAGTTGGTGGACAGATAGCAATCAGCCCCAGCATTTT
size: many; J: TRBJ2-7; D: TRBD2; length: 16; V: TRBV19; CDR3: CASSIRLGLAYYEQYF; DNA: TGTGCCAGTAGTATAAGGCTGGGACTAGCGTATTACGAGCAGTACTTC
size: few; J: TRBJ2-2; D: TRBD2; length: 20; V: TRBV6-2/TRBV6-3; CDR3: CASSYKLPGLAGGDTGELFF; DNA: TGTGCCAGCAGTTACAAGTTGCCGGGACTAGCGGGAGGGGACACCGGGGAGCTGTTTTTT
size: .; J: TRBJ1-1; D: .; length: 14; V: TRBV7-8; CDR3: CASSLLGWNTEAFF; DNA: TGTGCCAGCAGCTTATTGGGGTGGAACACTGAAGCTTTCTTT
size: few; J: TRBJ2-2; D: TRBD2; length: 14; V: TRBV2; CDR3: CASKLADNTGELFF; DNA: TGTGCCAGCAAACTAGCGGACAACACCGGGGAGCTGTTTTTT
size: medium-sized; J: TRBJ2-7; D: .; length: 15; V: TRBV20-1; CDR3: CSALSWEVSSYEQYF; DNA: TGCAGTGCCCTTTCGTGGGAGGTAAGCTCCTACGAGCAGTACTTC
size: once; J: TRBJ2-2; D: TRBD2; length: 18; V: TRBV11-1; CDR3: CASSLVPSGGKGSRELFF; DNA: TGTGCCAGCAGCTTAGTGCCCAGCGGGGGAAAGGGGAGCCGGGAGCTGTTTTTT
size: many; J: TRBJ2-7; D: .; length: 12; V: TRBV18; CDR3: CATHSGDYEQYF; DNA: TGTGCCACCCACTCAGGGGACTACGAGCAGTACTTC
size: .; J: TRBJ2-3; D: .; length: 13; V: TRBV20-1; CDR3: CSAEGGDTDTQYF; DNA: TGCAGTGCCGAGGGGGGCGACACAGATACGCAGTATTTT
size: many; J: TRBJ2-6; D: .; length: 15; V: TRBV7-9; CDR3: CANPRGPSGANVLTF; DNA: TGTGCCAACCCACGTGGGCCCTCTGGGGCCAACGTCCTGACTTTC
size: .; J: TRBJ2-7; D: TRBD2; length: 18; V: TRBV20-1; CDR3: CSARPGLAEAISSYEQYF; DNA: TGCAGTGCCCGACCGGGACTAGCGGAAGCCATAAGCTCCTACGAGCAGTACTTC
size: .; J: TRBJ1-5; D: .; length: 14; V: TRBV20-1; CDR3: CSARVGYSNQPQHF; DNA: TGCAGTGCTAGGGTCGGTTATAGCAATCAGCCCCAGCATTTT
size: .; J: TRBJ1-2; D: .; length: 12; V: TRBV6-1; CDR3: CASSEAYRGYTF; DNA: TGTGCCAGCAGTGAGGCCTACCGGGGCTACACCTTC
size: once; J: TRBJ2-7; D: .; length: 15; V: TRBV20-1; CDR3: CSARVWGFNSYEQYF; DNA: TGCAGTGCTAGAGTATGGGGTTTTAATTCCTACGAGCAGTACTTC
size: .; J: TRBJ2-7; D: TRBD2; length: 14; V: TRBV20-1; CDR3: CSAIGTSERREQYF; DNA: TGCAGTGCTATCGGGACTAGCGAACGCCGCGAGCAGTACTTC
size: .; J: TRBJ2-3; D: TRBD2; length: 14; V: TRBV30; CDR3: CAWSDTSGTDTQYF; DNA: TGTGCCTGGAGTGATACTAGCGGCACAGATACGCAGTATTTT
size: few; J: TRBJ2-2; D: TRBD1; length: 15; V: TRBV28; CDR3: CASESGQASTGELFF; DNA: TGTGCCAGCGAGTCCGGACAGGCAAGCACCGGGGAGCTGTTTTTT
size: large; J: TRBJ2-7; D: .; length: 11; V: TRBV30; CDR3: CALQVLYEQYF; DNA: TGTGCCTTACAGGTGTTGTACGAGCAGTACTTC
size: many; J: TRBJ1-2; D: .; length: 13; V: TRBV20-1; CDR3: CSARHPEFYGYTF; DNA: TGCAGTGCTAGACATCCGGAATTCTATGGCTACACCTTC
size: few; J: TRBJ2-3; D: .; length: 16; V: TRBV25-1; CDR3: CASSEYAGILTDTQYF; DNA: TGTGCCAGCAGTGAATACGCAGGTATTCTCACAGATACGCAGTATTTT
size: many; J: TRBJ1-1; D: .; length: 12; V: TRBV29-1; CDR3: CSVKSADTEAFF; DNA: TGCAGCGTAAAGTCGGCGGACACTGAAGCCTTCTTT
size: many; J: TRBJ2-1; D: TRBD2; length: 15; V: TRBV11-2; CDR3: CASSLRSSGRVEQFF; DNA: TGTGCCAGCAGCTTACGGTCTAGCGGGAGGGTTGAGCAGTTCTTC
size: many; J: TRBJ2-1; D: .; length: 11; V: TRBV11-2; CDR3: CASSSHNEQFF; DNA: TGTGCCAGCAGCTCACACAATGAGCAGTTCTTC
size: many; J: TRBJ1-6; D: .; length: 15; V: TRBV9; CDR3: CASSVEEDYNSPLHF; DNA: TGTGCCAGCAGCGTAGAGGAAGACTATAATTCACCCCTCCACTTT
size: medium-sized; J: TRBJ1-2; D: .; length: 15; V: TRBV6-1; CDR3: CASTPGHLTNYGYTF; DNA: TGTGCCAGCACCCCGGGACACCTCACTAACTATGGCTACACCTTC
size: once; J: TRBJ2-7; D: TRBD1; length: 15; V: TRBV14; CDR3: CASSRGQIPSYEQYF; DNA: TGTGCCAGCAGCCGGGGACAGATACCTTCCTACGAGCAGTACTTC
size: medium-sized; J: TRBJ2-7; D: TRBD2; length: 15; V: TRBV4-1; CDR3: CASSLAASGPYEQYF; DNA: TGCGCCAGCAGCTTGGCAGCTAGCGGACCCTACGAGCAGTACTTC
size: .; J: TRBJ2-6; D: .; length: 14; V: TRBV20-1; CDR3: CSASRESGANVLTF; DNA: TGCAGTGCCAGTCGGGAATCTGGGGCCAACGTCCTGACTTTC
size: many; J: TRBJ2-2; D: TRBD2; length: 14; V: TRBV7-2; CDR3: CASSRTSSTGELFF; DNA: TGTGCCAGCAGCAGGACTAGCAGCACCGGGGAGCTGTTTTTT
size: .; J: TRBJ2-3; D: .; length: 14; V: TRBV7-8; CDR3: CASSKGPETDTQYF; DNA: TGTGCCAGCAGCAAAGGGCCGGAAACAGATACGCAGTATTTT